The entry that follows covers one TCR beta chain sequence. CDR1 is LNHDA and CDR2 is SQIVND in the germline V gene (reference sequence). The CDR3 loop spans 17 amino acids. V shed 6 bases, J shed 5 bases, and the junction held 12 bases outside the gene matches. Profiled with immunoSEQ multiplex PCR; TCRdb holds only in-frame clones, not every one. The table lists about 600,000 clones, around 97% of them singletons, with around 0.06% in the top ten. This specimen belongs to a study of shared clonotypes between healthy human individuals. The TCR sequence derives from a woman in her 30s in good health. The sequenced sample was naive CD4+ T cells sorted from blood. The subset was: CD45RA+ positively selected. The rearrangement uses TRBV19 and TRBJ2-1; 11 positions agree with TRBD2. CDR3 residues: CASSLIAGGNRNNEQFF. Written as DNA, the CDR3 is TGTGCCAGTAGCCTTATAGCGGGAGGGAATCGGAACAATGAGCAGTTCTTC.